These 13 T cell receptor beta chains share one sample of origin, sequenced in a study of cytomegalovirus exposure and HLA in healthy donors. The PCR was carried out with 60 Vbeta primers and 13 Jbeta primers. Assay: immunoSEQ multiplex PCR; the TCRdb copy retains only in-frame clones and omits some. The repertoire includes 110,000 to 150,000 clones, less than 10% of them detected once, and less than 2% sits in the top ten. Specimen: PBMCs. These receptors all stem from a man aged 45-65 years in good health and CMV-seronegative.

This clone has just a few counts. The chain links TRBV19 to TRBJ1-4; 11 bases agree with TRBD1. Per the germline V gene, CDR1 is LNHDA and CDR2 is SQIVND (reference sequence). The CDR3 has 14 residues. V trimming: 6 bases; J trimming: 8 bases; junction bases outside the gene matches: 5. CDR3: CASRDRGRGEKLFF. The CDR3 nucleotides are TGTGCCAGTAGGGACAGGGGGCGCGGGGAAAAACTGTTTTTT.

In its sample, this clone was seen a few times. This chain uses TRBV6-1 with TRBJ1-4, with D possibly being TRBD1 (5 bases). The CDR3 sequence is 15 residues long. The V gene lost 0 bases and the J gene lost 6 bases, with 11 bases spanning the gap. From germline, CDR1 is MNHNS and CDR2 SASEGT. CDR3 DNA sequence: TGTGCCAGCAGTGAAGCGGCAGGGATCGATGAAAAACTGTTTTTT. Amino acid sequence: CASSEAAGIDEKLFF.

The V call is TRBV5-4, the J call TRBJ1-4, with 7 bases matching TRBD1. Germline CDR1 is SGHNT and CDR2 is YYREEE (reference sequence). The CDR3 extends over 15 amino acids. Germline trimming cut 4 bases from V and 5 bases from J; bases unmatched to any gene: 8. CDR3 sequence (DNA): TGTGCCAGCAGCACCCGACAGGGCGAGAATGAAAAACTGTTTTTT. As protein: CASSTRQGENEKLFF.

The chain uses TRBV12-5 and TRBJ2-3, with a tentative D call TRBD2 (5 bases). V lost 5 bases and J 0 bases, leaving 12 bases between the germline ends. The CDR3 is 15 residues long. Germline values: CDR1 LGHNT, CDR2 FRNRAP. CDR3 nucleotide sequence: TGTGCTAGTGGTCCCGGACTCCGTAGCACAGATACGCAGTATTTT. This translates into CASGPGLRSTDTQYF.

This sequence joins TRBV2 and TRBJ2-1; D possibly corresponds to TRBD1 (5 bases). Germline V CDR1 and CDR2: SNHLY, FYNNEI. This CDR3 is 14 amino acids long. Trimming left V 0 bases short and J 9 bases short, with 12 bases between. The DNA for the CDR3 is TGTGCCAGCAGTGAAGCTAGGGGTGACAGTGAGCAGTTCTTC. Protein product: CASSEARGDSEQFF.

The chain links TRBV28 to TRBJ1-5; 7 bases line up with TRBD1. Per germline, CDR1 MDHEN and CDR2 SYDVKM. J was trimmed by 5 bases and V by 6 bases; bases with no gene match: 13. The CDR3 sequence is 16 residues long. The CDR3 nucleotides are TGTGCCAGCAGGGGTCGGACAGGCAGTTCTCATCAGCCCCAGCATTTT. Amino acid sequence: CASRGRTGSSHQPQHF.

This clone was seen a handful of times. The J gene is TRBJ2-5, the V gene TRBV7-9; D call uncertain. Trimming shortened V by 2 bases and J by 0 bases, and 7 bases separated the two germline ends. Germline CDR1 SEHNR, CDR2 FQNEAQ (reference sequence). The CDR3 is 14 residues long. The CDR3 nucleotides read TGTGCCAGCAGCTTAAAAGGAGACCAAGAGACCCAGTACTTC. This codes for CASSLKGDQETQYF.

This clone occurred a few times. The rearrangement links TRBV30 to TRBJ1-2, with 8 bases fitting TRBD1. This CDR3 contains 13 residues. With 1 base clipped from V and 4 bases from J, the junction kept 2 bases outside the gene matches. Germline CDR1 is GTSNPN and CDR2 is SVGIG (reference sequence). The DNA for the CDR3 is TGTGCCTGGAGTGGGACAGGGTTCTATGGCTACACCTTC. This translates into CAWSGTGFYGYTF.

The table lists this clone with a few counts. The germline gene is not matched at one end of the junction; a read error may be the cause. The J gene is TRBJ2-7, the V gene TRBV6-1; 7 bases align to TRBD1. The CDR3 is 15 amino acids. The germline gives CDR1 MNHNS, CDR2 SASEGT. CDR3 sequence: CGVGQTPSSTHEQYF. In nucleotides, the CDR3 is TGCGGGGTGGGACAGACGCCCTCCTCAACCCACGAGCAGTACTTC.

The chain couples TRBV5-6 to TRBJ1-2; D is unresolved. V was pared by 0 bases and J by 4 bases, with 10 bases between. The CDR3 contains 14 residues. Germline CDR1 and CDR2: SGHDT and YYEEEE. The CDR3 nucleotides read TGTGCCAGCAGCTTGGCGGGGATACCCTATGGCTACACCTTC. This sequence encodes CASSLAGIPYGYTF.

The chain couples TRBV6-1 to TRBJ2-5; the match to TRBD2 covers 9 bases. The trim removed 3 bases at V and 3 bases at J, leaving 8 bases unmatched. The CDR3 covers 16 residues. Germline CDR1 reads MNHNS; CDR2 reads SASEGT. CDR3 DNA sequence: TGTGCCAGCAGTGAGATAGCGGGGGCCTCGAAAGAGACCCAGTACTTC. Translated, it gives CASSEIAGASKETQYF.

The chain joins TRBV27 to TRBJ2-3, with 7 bases lining up with TRBD1. Unmatched junction bases numbered 12, after V lost 1 base and J lost 2 bases. Germline lookup yields CDR1 MNHEY and CDR2 SMNVEV (reference sequence). CDR3 length equals 18 residues. This chain's CDR3 is CASSLLPQGSSHTDTQYF. In DNA form, the CDR3 reads TGTGCCAGCAGTTTATTACCACAGGGGAGTAGTCACACAGATACGCAGTATTTT.

V usage is TRBV19 and J usage is TRBJ2-1; D is perhaps TRBD2 (7 bases). From germline, CDR1 is LNHDA and CDR2 SQIVND (reference sequence). Trimming took 0 bases from V and 9 from J, leaving 12 bases between them. This CDR3 spans 14 amino acids. CDR3 in amino acids: CASSIDRGGGEQFF. As DNA, the CDR3 is TGTGCCAGTAGTATAGACAGGGGAGGGGGTGAGCAGTTCTTC.